This T cell receptor beta chain was identified during a study of blood T cell repertoires in COVID-19. As for the study in general: Acute and convalescent COVID-19 samples came from the United States, Italy and Spain.

As handled by the study authors: Reference gene primers were amplified, and this amplification served to estimate nucleated cell counts. Generated by immunoSEQ multiplex PCR, the TCRdb table keeps only in-frame clones and is missing some. For V, J and clone size, that table is used; D and trimming come from the DNA. This table has over 150,000 clones, 90% appearing once. V trimming: 5 bases; J trimming: 7 bases; junction bases outside the gene matches: 3. Germline CDR1 reads MNHEY; CDR2 reads SMNVEV (reference sequence). The CDR3 totals 12 residues. The gene calls are TRBV27 and TRBJ1-1; TRBD1 matches at 8 bases. Sample: peripheral blood. The receptor was isolated from a man aged 50-60 years with acute or convalescent COVID-19. CDR3 DNA: TGTGCCAGCAGTCACGGACAGGGTGAAGCTTTCTTT. It yields the protein CASSHGQGEAFF.